Below are 6 T cell receptor beta chains sequenced from a single sample in a study of T cell repertoires in cytomegalovirus infection. Their cognate antigens are unknown. TCRdb re-derived calls from the reads in MiXCR, one entry per CDR3 protein. The table includes over 95,000 distinct CDR3 sequences, 30% detected once. This specimen consisted of CD8+ T cells from cultured PBMCs, obtained from culture after CMV antigen stimulation. The receptors originated from a human donor in good health (CMV status not recorded). Some clones in this sample may be carry-over from other donors' samples.

This chain's CDR3 is CASSPGLISTDTQYF. The CDR3 nucleotides read TGTGCCAGCAGCCCCGGACTGATAAGCACAGATACGCAGTATTTT. V gene TRBV7-9 combines with J gene TRBJ2-3, with D possibly TRBD2 on 5 matching bases. V was clipped by 5 bases and J by 0 bases, with 12 bases between them. Germline-derived CDR1 and CDR2 are SEHNR and FQNEAQ (reference sequence). The CDR3 covers 15 residues.

The chain couples TRBV7-2 to TRBJ1-1, with 10 bases identical to TRBD1. The germline V gene encodes CDR1 SGHTA and CDR2 FQGNSA. V trimming: 3 bases; J trimming: 5 bases; junction bases outside the gene matches: 6. CDR3 length: 15 residues. The CDR3 is CASSLGTGAVTEAFF. In DNA, the CDR3 is TGTGCCAGCAGCTTGGGGACAGGGGCTGTAACTGAAGCTTTCTTT.

The V call is TRBV4-1, the J call TRBJ2-7; 9 nucleotides match TRBD1. Germline values: CDR1 MGHRA, CDR2 YSYEKL. The CDR3 totals 21 residues. After removal of 0 bases from V and 2 bases from J, the junction contained 20 bases not matched to a gene. The CDR3, as DNA: TGCGCCAGCAGCCAAGATCCGTGGACAGGGGTTCGGGCTGATTATACCTACGAGCAGTACTTC. It translates to CASSQDPWTGVRADYTYEQYF.

This clonotype was recorded a few times. The gene calls are TRBV20-1 and TRBJ2-7; D unresolved. V lost 0 bases to trimming and J lost 0 bases, with 9 bases between them. From germline, CDR1 is DFQATT and CDR2 SNEGSKA (reference sequence). This CDR3 comprises 14 residues. CDR3 nucleotides: TGCAGTGCTAGAGATCCGAAGAGCTCCTACGAGCAGTACTTC. As protein: CSARDPKSSYEQYF.

In this sample, this clonotype turned up a few times. J is TRBJ2-2 and V is TRBV4-1; no reliable D call. Germline V CDR1 and CDR2: MGHRA, YSYEKL. Trimming took 1 base from V and 6 from J, leaving 3 bases between them. CDR3 length equals 12 residues. Here the CDR3 DNA reads TGCGCCAGCAGCCAAGTGGCCGGGGAGCTGTTTTTT. This encodes CASSQVAGELFF.

This chain links TRBV7-9 with TRBJ1-5; possibly TRBD1 for D (5 bases). The germline V and J ends were trimmed by 1 base and 9 bases, with 13 bases remaining between them. Germline V gene sequence: CDR1 SEHNR, CDR2 FQNEAQ (reference sequence). The CDR3 contains 14 residues. The chain's CDR3 is CASSLDGGPGPQHF. CDR3 in DNA: TGTGCCAGCAGCTTAGATGGGGGACCGGGGCCCCAGCATTTT.